This T cell receptor (beta chain) was sequenced for a study of T cells in Graves' hyperthyroidism and ophthalmopathy. Whole-study findings and limits: The authors' 13 V-J model separated ophthalmopathy from stable hyperthyroidism.

Authors of the study amplified TCR beta CDR3 regions from RNA transcripts. TCR CDR3 underwent first-round RT-PCR with the HTBI primer set. TCRdb ran MiXCR on the multiplex PCR reads and lists one entry per CDR3 protein. This table has approximately 690,000 distinct CDR3 sequences, roughly 14% appearing once. In its sample, this clonotype was seen a few times. Antigen unknown. CDR1 is KGHDR, CDR2 SFDVKD, per germline. The CDR3 has 16 amino acids. V lost 0 bases and J lost 1, with 9 bases in between. Uncontrolled infection, other autoimmune disease, pregnancy or lactation led to exclusion. The sequence was obtained from a woman between 45 and 60 years old with Graves' ophthalmopathy. The chain recombines TRBV24-1 with TRBJ2-1, with D perhaps TRBD2 (6 bases). The specimen sequenced was blood. CDR3 sequence: CATSDLPGRSYNEQFF. The CDR3 nucleotides are TGTGCCACCAGTGATTTGCCCGGGAGATCCTACAATGAGCAGTTCTTC.